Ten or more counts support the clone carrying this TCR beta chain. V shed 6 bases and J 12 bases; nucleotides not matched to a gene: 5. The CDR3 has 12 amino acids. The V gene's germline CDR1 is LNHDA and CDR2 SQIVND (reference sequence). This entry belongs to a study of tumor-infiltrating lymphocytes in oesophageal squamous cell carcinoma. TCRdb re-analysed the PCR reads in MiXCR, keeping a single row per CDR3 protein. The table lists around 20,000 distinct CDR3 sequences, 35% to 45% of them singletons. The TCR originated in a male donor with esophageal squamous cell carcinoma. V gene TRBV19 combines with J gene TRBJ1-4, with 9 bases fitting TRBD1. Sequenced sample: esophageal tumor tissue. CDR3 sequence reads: CASSRRDRELFF. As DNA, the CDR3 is TGTGCCAGTAGCCGGCGGGACAGGGAACTGTTTTTT.